The 24 T cell receptor beta chains given below trace back to one sample, sequenced in a study of T cell responses to AZD1222 COVID-19 vaccine. Only in-frame clones appear in the TCRdb table, and some are missing; sequencing was by immunoSEQ multiplex PCR. The top ten hold less than 9% of the sample, which has 80,000 to 95,000 clones, 88% seen once. The sequenced sample was peripheral blood, obtained 28 days after the second AZD1222 dose. These receptors were obtained from an adult who received the AZD1222 COVID-19 vaccine.

J is TRBJ1-5 and V is TRBV2, with D tentatively TRBD1 (5 bases). V dropped 6 bases and J dropped 0 bases, with 9 bases sitting between them. Germline values: CDR1 SNHLY, CDR2 FYNNEI. The CDR3 is 14 residues long. Here the CDR3 DNA reads TGTGCCAGCAGCATGACAGATAGCAATCAGCCCCAGCATTTT. This gives the protein CASSMTDSNQPQHF.

The chain recombines TRBV11-3 with TRBJ2-3; D gene ambiguous. V lost 8 bases to trimming and J lost 5 bases, with 17 bases between them. Germline V gene lookup returns CDR1 SGHNT and CDR2 YENEEA. The CDR3 is 14 residues long. CDR3 in amino acids: CASSHKAPEDTQYF. CDR3 DNA: TGTGCCAGCTCTCACAAGGCCCCAGAAGATACGCAGTATTTT.

V gene TRBV28 combines with J gene TRBJ1-6; 7 bases match TRBD1. Per germline, CDR1 MDHEN and CDR2 SYDVKM. CDR3 length: 15 residues. With 5 bases clipped from V and 7 bases from J, the junction kept 8 bases outside the gene matches. CDR3 sequence (DNA): TGTGCCAGCAGTCCAAACAGGGGTGGGAATTCACCCCTCCACTTT. It specifies CASSPNRGGNSPLHF. Together with reference TRBV28 and TRBJ1-6, the CDR3 gives the full variable domain: DVKVTQSSRYLVKRTGEKVFLECVQDMDHENMFWYRQDPGLGLRLIYFSYDVKMKEKGDIPEGYSVSREKKERFSLILESASTNQTSMYLCASSPNRGGNSPLHFGNGTRLTVT.

This chain joins TRBV2 and TRBJ1-5; 8 nucleotides match TRBD1. This CDR3 region has 14 residues. V lost 6 bases to trimming and J lost 4 bases; unmatched junction nucleotides: 5. Germline V gene lookup returns CDR1 SNHLY and CDR2 FYNNEI. Written as DNA, the CDR3 is TGTGCCAGCAGCGGACAGGGCCCGAATCAGCCCCAGCATTTT. Amino acid sequence: CASSGQGPNQPQHF.

The CDR3: CASSQGGVAGEQYF. The CDR3, as DNA: TGCGCCAGCAGCCAAGGGGGAGTCGCCGGCGAGCAGTACTTC. The chain links TRBV4-1 to TRBJ2-7, with D perhaps TRBD2 (5 bases). V was shortened by 1 base and J by 6 bases, with 13 bases between the two germline ends. The CDR3 is 14 amino acids. CDR1 and CDR2 (germline): MGHRA, YSYEKL.

V usage is TRBV4-2 and J usage is TRBJ2-7, with 7 nucleotides matching TRBD2. The V segment lost 0 bases and the J segment 6 bases; nucleotides outside the gene matches: 5. The CDR3 has 14 residues. Germline V gene data show CDR1 as LGHNA and CDR2 as YNFKEQ. Written as DNA, the CDR3 is TGTGCCAGCAGCCAAGACGCGGGAGTCCGCGAGCAGTACTTC. The encoded protein is CASSQDAGVREQYF.

The genes are TRBV21-1 and TRBJ1-3; the DNA was not used to check the table's D call, TRBD1. TRBV21-1 is a pseudogene locus. The CDR3 contains 18 residues. CDR3 region: CASSPRQGRWFRWNTIYF. CDR3 bases: TGTGCCAGCAGCCCCCGACAGGGAAGGTGGTTCAGGTGGAACACCATATATTTT.

CDR3 residues: CASSYSNYYEQYF. In DNA, the CDR3 is TGTGCCAGCAGTTACTCGAACTACTACGAGCAGTACTTC. The V and J genes are TRBV6-2 or TRBV6-3 and TRBJ2-7; unclear D gene. The CDR3 is 13 residues long. V gave up 0 bases and J gave up 3 bases, with 6 bases separating them. Germline V gene sequence: CDR1 MNHEY, CDR2 SVGEGT.

Many counts were recorded for this clone. The chain links TRBV12-3 or TRBV12-4 to TRBJ2-7; tentatively, D is TRBD1 (5 bases). Trimming pared 7 bases from V and 5 bases from J, leaving 15 bases between. This CDR3 contains 13 residues. The CDR3 DNA reads as TGTGCCAGCACTTTGGGGCAGGCCAACGAGCAGTACTTC. Residues: CASTLGQANEQYF.

V and J are TRBV27 and TRBJ2-3; D is perhaps TRBD1 or TRBD2 (5 bases each). The CDR3 length is 14 residues. Per germline, CDR1 MNHEY and CDR2 SMNVEV (reference sequence). The V gene lost 1 base and the J gene lost 4 bases, with 9 bases spanning the gap. The CDR3 sequence: CASSLYRGPDTQYF. CDR3 DNA sequence: TGTGCCAGCAGTTTATATAGGGGACCAGATACGCAGTATTTT.

This rearrangement joins TRBV5-1 to TRBJ2-6; D is undetermined. Trimming removed 2 bases at V and 3 bases at J, with 9 bases between. The CDR3 loop spans 15 amino acids. Germline lookup yields CDR1 SGHRS and CDR2 YFSETQ. The CDR3 loop is CASSLTSSGANVLTF. CDR3 nucleotide sequence: TGCGCCAGCAGCTTAACATCGAGTGGGGCCAACGTCCTGACTTTC.

The chain links TRBV5-1 to TRBJ2-1, with 7 bases aligning to TRBD2. This CDR3 has 14 residues. Germline V gene data show CDR1 as SGHRS and CDR2 as YFSETQ. The J segment lost 10 bases and the V segment lost 1 base, leaving 8 bases of the junction unmatched. The CDR3 region is CASSLTKAGGEQFF. As DNA, the CDR3 is TGCGCCAGCAGCTTGACGAAGGCCGGGGGGGAGCAGTTCTTC.

This clone was seen only a few times. V is TRBV5-1 and J is TRBJ2-5; 7 bases map to TRBD2. With 4 bases clipped from V and 1 base from J, the junction kept 10 bases outside the gene matches. CDR1 and CDR2 (germline): SGHRS, YFSETQ. The CDR3 covers 16 residues. The CDR3 sequence: CASSRSIAGSQETQYF. The CDR3 DNA is TGCGCCAGCAGCCGATCTATAGCGGGCTCCCAAGAGACCCAGTACTTC.

The chain couples TRBV7-3 to TRBJ1-6; weak D call: TRBD1 (5 bases). Germline CDR1 and CDR2: SGHTA and FQGTGA. Trimming left V 5 bases short and J 7 bases short, with 15 bases between. This CDR3 is built from 15 residues. CDR3 DNA sequence: TGTGCCAGCAGCCTGACGGGACGTTCGAATTCACCCCTCCACTTT. This translates into CASSLTGRSNSPLHF.

V is TRBV28 and J is TRBJ2-3; 10 bases map to TRBD2. The CDR3 spans 16 residues. CDR1 and CDR2 from the germline V gene are MDHEN and SYDVKM. Trimming removed 1 base from V and 2 bases from J; junction bases left unmatched: 3. CDR3 DNA sequence: TGTGCCAGCAGTTTATCCACTAGCGGGGCCACAGATACGCAGTATTTT. As protein: CASSLSTSGATDTQYF. Drawing the rest from reference TRBV28 and TRBJ2-3, the complete variable domain is DVKVTQSSRYLVKRTGEKVFLECVQDMDHENMFWYRQDPGLGLRLIYFSYDVKMKEKGDIPEGYSVSREKKERFSLILESASTNQTSMYLCASSLSTSGATDTQYFGPGTRLTVL.

This clone was detected once. V usage is TRBV7-8 and J usage is TRBJ1-6; D is perhaps TRBD1 (5 bases). This CDR3 has 17 amino acids. Germline values: CDR1 SGHVS, CDR2 FQNEAQ. The V end was cut by 4 bases, the J end by 7 bases, with 20 bases between. The CDR3 DNA sequence: TGTGCCAGCAGCTCCCGCGGCAGGGCAGGGCAAAATTCACCCCTCCACTTT. Translating it yields CASSSRGRAGQNSPLHF. Combining the CDR3 with reference TRBV7-8 and TRBJ1-6 gives the whole variable domain GAGVSQSPRYKVAKRGQDVALRCDPISGHVSLFWYQQALGQGPEFLTYFQNEAQLDKSGLPSDRFFAERPEGSVSTLKIQRTQQEDSAVYLCASSSRGRAGQNSPLHFGNGTRLTVT.

V and J are TRBV29-1 and TRBJ2-3, with TRBD2 matching over 7 bases. The germline V gene has CDR1 SQVTM and CDR2 ANQGSEA. The CDR3 has 14 amino acids. The J segment lost 0 bases and the V segment lost 6 bases, leaving 6 bases of the junction unmatched. In nucleotides, the CDR3 is TGCAGCGTGCGGGAGCATCCTAGCACAGATACGCAGTATTTT. It translates to CSVREHPSTDTQYF.

Only a few counts were recorded for this clone. DNA for the CDR3: TGTGCCAGCAGCTCGCCCGAACGAACGGCGAATGAGCAGTTCTTC. This sequence encodes CASSSPERTANEQFF. This rearrangement joins TRBV7-8 to TRBJ2-1; D remains ambiguous. The germline CDR1 and CDR2 sequences are SGHVS and FQNEAQ. V was shortened by 4 bases and J by 7 bases, with 17 bases between the two germline ends. The CDR3 is 15 amino acids.

This chain connects TRBV20-1 to TRBJ2-7, with TRBD1 as a possible D gene (5 bases). V gave up 5 bases and J gave up 6 bases, with 8 bases separating them. The CDR3 sequence is 10 residues long. Looked up from germline, CDR1 is DFQATT and CDR2 is SNEGSKA (reference sequence). CDR3 nucleotides: TGCAGTGCTTCGGACATCGAGCAGTACTTC. Translating gives CSASDIEQYF.

The chain carries TRBV20-1 and TRBJ2-1; D is perhaps TRBD2 (6 bases). The CDR3 contains 10 residues. The germline V and J ends were trimmed by 5 bases and 9 bases, with 8 bases remaining between them. Looked up from germline, CDR1 is DFQATT and CDR2 is SNEGSKA (reference sequence). The CDR3 is CSALEGEQFF. CDR3 bases: TGCAGTGCTCTGGAGGGTGAGCAGTTCTTC.

This clone was recorded only once. The CDR3 region is CASSFDRGNTEAFF. CDR3 coding DNA: TGTGCCAGCAGCTTCGACAGGGGGAACACTGAAGCTTTCTTT. The chain employs TRBV13 and TRBJ1-1; TRBD1 matches at 8 bases. Germline CDR1 is PRHDT and CDR2 is FYEKMQ (reference sequence). The V gene end was trimmed by 3 bases and the J gene end by 1 base; junction bases not matched to a gene: 1. The CDR3 spans 14 residues.

The chain links TRBV6-2 or TRBV6-3 to TRBJ1-1, with TRBD1 matching over 12 bases. Trimming removed 2 bases from V and 1 base from J; junction bases left unmatched: 2. This CDR3 comprises 16 residues. CDR1 and CDR2 from the germline V gene are MNHEY and SVGEGT. Written as DNA, the CDR3 is TGTGCCAGCAGTTACATGGGACAGGGGGCGAACACTGAAGCTTTCTTT. Its translation is CASSYMGQGANTEAFF.

This clone was found once. The identical CDR3 is also encoded by other nucleotide sequences in the sample. The genes are TRBV27 and TRBJ1-6; TRBD1 matches at 7 bases. Trimming at V came to 6 bases and at J to 5 bases, leaving 1 base not matched to a gene. This CDR3 spans 13 amino acids. Germline CDR1 and CDR2: MNHEY and SMNVEV (reference sequence). CDR3 region: CASRTGDNSPLHF. The CDR3 nucleotides read TGTGCCAGCAGAACAGGGGATAATTCACCCCTCCACTTT.

The J gene is TRBJ2-7, the V gene TRBV5-1, with 9 nucleotides matching TRBD2. CDR3 size: 15 residues. Germline CDR1 reads SGHRS; CDR2 reads YFSETQ. Germline trimming cut 0 bases from V and 4 bases from J; bases unmatched to any gene: 5. The CDR3, as DNA: TGCGCCAGCAGCTTGGTGTCTAGCGGGATGTACGAGCAGTACTTC. Amino acids: CASSLVSSGMYEQYF.